This paragraph covers one TCR beta chain sequence. Its antigen remains unknown. Trimming removed 0 bases from V and 6 bases from J; junction bases left unmatched: 5. CDR1 and CDR2 from the germline V gene are ENHRY and SYGVKD. The CDR3 is 14 amino acids. Sequenced by immunoSEQ multiplex PCR; TCRdb stores in-frame clones only, minus some. The sample has some 64,000 clones; about nine tenths are singletons. The data derive from a study of T cells in localized non-small cell lung cancer. Study-wide findings and caveats: Of the tissues analyzed, uninvolved adjacent lung showed maximal T cell clonality, greater than tumor. Patients showing higher blood T cell density tended to see longer overall survival. A median approximately 60 of the top 100 tumor clones appeared in adjacent lung.

The specimen comprised peripheral blood, sampled before any cancer treatment. The receptor's source is a woman between 40 and 69 years old with stage I lung adenocarcinoma. This chain joins TRBV10-3 and TRBJ2-7, with 7 bases aligning to TRBD1. The CDR3 protein is CAISESVAGGEQYF. The CDR3 nucleotides are TGTGCCATCAGTGAGTCAGTGGCAGGGGGCGAGCAGTACTTC.